These 15 T cell receptor beta chains were sequenced from one sample in a study of T cells after yellow fever vaccination. TCRdb itself ran the 5' RACE reads through MiXCR, one entry per CDR3 protein. The profile shows about 320,000 distinct CDR3 sequences, 12% of them singletons. The specimen comprised CD4+ T cells sorted from PBMCs, sampled 15 days after the yellow fever booster vaccination. Receptor source: a man in his late teens or twenties who received the YFV17D yellow fever vaccine.

The gene calls are TRBV27 and TRBJ2-2, with D perhaps matching TRBD1 or TRBD2 (5 bases each). V lost 5 bases to trimming and J lost 7 bases, with 11 bases between them. This CDR3 contains 13 residues. Germline assignment: CDR1 MNHEY and CDR2 SMNVEV (reference sequence). This CDR3 reads CASSPVGGGELFF. DNA of the CDR3: TGTGCCAGCAGTCCCGTTGGGGGCGGGGAGCTGTTTTTT.

This rearrangement joins TRBV5-1 to TRBJ2-3, with 9 bases matching TRBD2. The CDR3 totals 18 residues. Germline CDR1 SGHRS, CDR2 YFSETQ. Germline trimming cut 0 bases from V and 0 bases from J; bases unmatched to any gene: 8. The CDR3 here is CASSLGLAASASTDTQYF. Written as DNA, the CDR3 is TGCGCCAGCAGCTTGGGACTAGCGGCATCGGCTAGCACAGATACGCAGTATTTT.

The chain recombines TRBV12-5 with TRBJ2-3; D might be TRBD1 or TRBD2, each matching 5 bases. From germline, CDR1 is LGHNT and CDR2 FRNRAP. The V and J ends lost 3 bases and 1 base respectively, with 14 bases between them. The CDR3 loop spans 16 amino acids. CDR3 nucleotide sequence: TGTGCTAGTGGTTTCTCGAGGGACGGAGGCACAGATACGCAGTATTTT. It translates to CASGFSRDGGTDTQYF.

The V and J genes are TRBV6-5 and TRBJ1-2; TRBD1 might be the D (5 bases). The CDR3 runs 13 residues. V was clipped by 5 bases and J by 4 bases, with 11 bases between them. In germline, CDR1 is MNHEY, CDR2 SVGAGI. Written as DNA, the CDR3 is TGTGCCAGCAGTCCAGGGTCCCCCTATGGCTACACCTTC. Its protein is CASSPGSPYGYTF.

The genes are TRBV18 and TRBJ1-1, with 11 bases that match TRBD1. Germline trimming cut 6 bases from V and 6 bases from J; bases unmatched to any gene: 9. CDR3 length: 15 residues. CDR1 and CDR2 from the germline V gene are KGHSH and LQKENI. CDR3: CASSPWTGGRAEAFF. The CDR3 region has the DNA TGTGCCAGCTCCCCATGGACAGGGGGCAGGGCTGAAGCTTTCTTT.

CDR3 in DNA: TGCGCCAGCAGCTTGGCCAGGACCCAGGACGGTGGCTACACCTTC. It codes for CASSLARTQDGGYTF. V gene TRBV5-1 combines with J gene TRBJ1-2, with D hard to call. The CDR3 extends over 15 amino acids. Deletions cut 0 bases from V and 7 bases from J, with 16 bases between. Germline loops: CDR1 SGHRS, CDR2 YFSETQ.

The V gene is TRBV6-5, the J gene TRBJ2-5; D is perhaps TRBD2 (6 bases). The V gene's germline CDR1 is MNHEY and CDR2 SVGAGI. Between the trimmed V and J ends, which lost 6 bases and 2 bases, there was a span of 22 bases. This CDR3 comprises 17 residues. The CDR3 region is CASRAGRRPPRQETQYF. CDR3 nucleotides: TGTGCCAGCAGGGCGGGAAGGAGGCCACCTCGACAAGAGACCCAGTACTTC.

This clonotype showed up many times. V usage is TRBV12-3 or TRBV12-4 and J usage is TRBJ1-5, with D hard to call. This CDR3 comprises 13 residues. The V end lost 7 bases, the J end lost 1 base, and 8 bases lay between the germline ends. This CDR3 reads CASTVGSNQPQHF. CDR3 DNA: TGTGCCAGCACGGTAGGGAGCAATCAGCCCCAGCATTTT.

This clonotype was seen a handful of times. The CDR3 nucleotides are TGTGCCAGCAGCTTAGGATCCCCGGGACAGGGAGAAAACACCATATATTTT. Translating it yields CASSLGSPGQGENTIYF. The chain employs TRBV7-2 and TRBJ1-3, with 9 nucleotides matching TRBD1. The CDR3 totals 17 residues. V shed 1 base, J shed 6 bases, and the junction held 10 bases outside the gene matches. Germline CDR1 and CDR2: SGHTA and FQGNSA.

The chain recombines TRBV7-2 with TRBJ1-2; D unclear. CDR1 is SGHTA, CDR2 FQGNSA, per germline. The ends were cut back, 5 bases at V and 4 bases at J, with 14 bases in the middle. The CDR3 is made up of 14 amino acids. CDR3 protein: CASSPQPTGYGYTF. CDR3 DNA: TGTGCCAGCAGCCCCCAACCTACTGGCTATGGCTACACCTTC.

This clonotype was counted only a few times. The chain recombines TRBV5-1 with TRBJ1-2, with 7 positions matching TRBD1. The CDR3 contains 16 residues. The germline V gene has CDR1 SGHRS and CDR2 YFSETQ. The V and J ends lost 6 bases and 4 bases, in that order; junction bases with no gene match: 15. CDR3 nucleotides: TGCGCCAGCACCAGTTATTCAGGGGGTCGGCTCTATGGCTACACCTTC. This sequence encodes CASTSYSGGRLYGYTF.

This clonotype was picked up a small number of times. The J gene is TRBJ1-2, the V gene TRBV4-3; possibly TRBD1 for D (5 bases). The germline gives CDR1 LGHNA, CDR2 YSLEER. The length of the CDR3 is 13 residues. V was trimmed by 0 bases and J by 8 bases, leaving 10 bases between them. The DNA of the CDR3 is TGCGCCAGCAGCCAAGATGGGCAGGGAGGCTACACCTTC. Its translation: CASSQDGQGGYTF.

This clonotype was picked up a small number of times. The rearrangement joins TRBV4-3 to TRBJ2-3; the D gene is possibly TRBD1 (6 bases). The CDR3 runs 18 residues. Trimming removed 2 bases at V and 1 base at J, with 19 bases between. Germline CDR1 is LGHNA and CDR2 is YSLEER. CDR3 residues: CASSQTPQGRRRTDTQYF. The CDR3 nucleotides are TGCGCCAGCAGCCAAACCCCACAGGGCCGCAGGCGCACAGATACGCAGTATTTT.

This clonotype was seen a few times. Written as DNA, the CDR3 is TGTGCCAGCAGTTTAGATGACTTGTCGGGGCAAGAGACCCAGTACTTC. Translating it yields CASSLDDLSGQETQYF. This chain connects TRBV12-3 or TRBV12-4 to TRBJ2-5, with TRBD2 as a possible D gene (5 bases). This CDR3 is built from 16 residues. Between the trimmed V and J ends, which lost 1 base and 2 bases, there was a span of 14 bases.

This clonotype has just a few counts. The chain employs TRBV4-3 and TRBJ1-4; no firm D call. The CDR3 sequence is 15 residues long. CDR1 LGHNA and CDR2 YSLEER come from the germline V gene. Between the trimmed V and J ends, which lost 0 bases and 10 bases, there was a span of 15 bases. The CDR3 protein is CASSQEGARWAKLFF. For the CDR3, the DNA is TGCGCCAGCAGCCAAGAGGGAGCACGGTGGGCAAAACTGTTTTTT.